This is a list of T cell receptor beta chains from one sample in a study of T cell responses to AZD1222 COVID-19 vaccine. Data came from immunoSEQ multiplex PCR; TCRdb stores just in-frame clones and leaves some out. Of 100,000 to 150,000 clones listed, around 87% are singletons. The sample here was peripheral blood, taken on day 0 of AZD1222 vaccination. The receptors derive from an adult in good health. Both conserved end residues are part of each CDR3. A D gene is named only where the DNA matches it firmly. For some rows the clone size is stated as once, few or many, or as a class when expanded; others skip it.

len,d_gene,j_gene,abundance,v_gene,CDR3aa,CDR3nt
15,-,TRBJ2-1,-,TRBV5-4,CASSSAGARGGEQFF,TGTGCCAGCAGTTCCGCCGGGGCCCGGGGTGGTGAGCAGTTCTTC
16,TRBD2,TRBJ2-7,-,TRBV6-2/TRBV6-3,CASSLKLAGFSYEQYF,TGTGCCAGCAGTTTGAAACTAGCGGGGTTTTCCTACGAGCAGTACTTC
11,-,TRBJ2-7,-,TRBV19,CATSVPYEQYF,TGTGCCACCTCGGTACCCTACGAGCAGTACTTC
16,-,TRBJ2-7,-,TRBV7-9,CASSLVGGGATYEQYF,TGTGCCAGCAGCTTAGTGGGCGGGGGCGCCACCTACGAGCAGTACTTC
12,-,TRBJ2-5,-,TRBV5-1,CASRRQQETQYF,TGCGCCAGCAGGCGACAGCAAGAGACCCAGTACTTC
15,TRBD1,TRBJ1-5,-,TRBV28,CASSFPDRVHQPQHF,TGTGCCAGCAGTTTTCCGGACAGGGTACATCAGCCCCAGCATTTT
15,TRBD2,TRBJ2-5,-,TRBV5-4,CASSPTSGGEETQYF,TGTGCCAGCAGCCCGACTAGCGGGGGGGAGGAGACCCAGTACTTC
15,-,TRBJ2-1,-,TRBV11-3,CASSVGLAGTNEQFF,TGTGCCAGCAGCGTAGGATTGGCTGGTACTAATGAGCAGTTCTTC
13,-,TRBJ2-2,-,TRBV29-1,CSVDMANTGELFF,TGCAGCGTTGACATGGCGAACACCGGGGAGCTGTTTTTT
14,-,TRBJ1-2,-,TRBV6-1,CASSEAGGLSSYTF,TGTGCCAGCAGTGAAGCTGGAGGACTTTCTAGTTACACCTTC
18,TRBD2,TRBJ2-3,once,TRBV25-1,CASSSFRLAGSSTDTQYF,TGTGCCAGCAGCTCCTTTAGACTAGCGGGCTCTAGCACAGATACGCAGTATTTT
15,TRBD1,TRBJ1-2,-,TRBV5-6,CASSLKTGWSYGYTF,TGTGCCAGCAGCTTAAAGACAGGGTGGTCTTATGGCTACACCTTC
13,-,TRBJ1-2,-,TRBV6-5,CASQVARNYGYTF,TGTGCCAGCCAGGTTGCCAGGAACTATGGCTACACCTTC
12,TRBD1,TRBJ1-2,-,TRBV28,CASRGTVYGYTF,TGTGCCAGCAGGGGGACAGTCTATGGCTACACCTTC
15,-,TRBJ2-7,-,TRBV19,CASREGGTGSYEQYF,TGTGCCTCACGGGAGGGAGGGACAGGGTCCTACGAGCAGTACTTC
14,-,TRBJ1-5,-,TRBV20-1,CSASYGGGNQPQHF,TGCAGTGCTAGTTATGGGGGTGGCAATCAGCCCCAGCATTTT
15,-,TRBJ2-2,-,TRBV9,CASSVETSGSGELFF,TGTGCCAGCAGCGTAGAGACTAGTGGTTCCGGGGAGCTGTTTTTT
14,TRBD1,TRBJ2-7,-,TRBV11-1,CASSRDRESYEQYF,TGTGCCAGCAGCCGAGACAGGGAGTCCTACGAGCAGTACTTC
15,-,TRBJ2-7,few,TRBV3-1/TRBV3-2,CASSPPVAGSYEQYF,TGTGCCAGCAGCCCCCCGGTAGCAGGCTCCTACGAGCAGTACTTC
13,TRBD2,TRBJ2-7,-,TRBV10-3,CAIEWQPGGEQYF,TGTGCCATCGAGTGGCAGCCGGGAGGCGAGCAGTACTTC
15,-,TRBJ2-2,-,TRBV10-3,CAISDRQGGTGELFF,TGTGCCATCAGTGATCGACAGGGAGGCACCGGGGAGCTGTTTTTT
16,-,TRBJ2-1,-,TRBV2,CASREYSIYRSNEQFF,TGTGCCAGCAGGGAATATAGTATATACCGATCCAATGAGCAGTTCTTC
15,-,TRBJ1-4,-,TRBV19,CASSIGGVSNEKLFF,TGTGCCAGTAGTATTGGAGGGGTCAGTAATGAAAAACTGTTTTTT
12,-,TRBJ2-7,-,TRBV29-1,CGVDSGTYEQYF,TGCGGCGTTGACTCGGGGACCTACGAGCAGTACTTC
16,-,TRBJ2-3,-,TRBV7-3,CASSRSRDLGADTQYF,TGTGCCAGCAGCCGAAGCCGGGACCTGGGGGCAGATACGCAGTATTTT
15,TRBD2,TRBJ2-1,-,TRBV15,CATSRKTSGANEQFF,TGTGCCACCAGCAGAAAGACTAGCGGGGCCAATGAGCAGTTCTTC
15,TRBD2,TRBJ2-7,-,TRBV11-3,CASSLAPSGGYEQYF,TGTGCCAGCAGCTTAGCCCCTAGCGGGGGGTACGAGCAGTACTTC
14,TRBD1,TRBJ1-1,-,TRBV7-2,CASSFGDRYTEAFF,TGTGCCAGCAGCTTTGGGGACAGATACACTGAAGCTTTCTTT
11,-,TRBJ2-7,-,TRBV28,CASRDQYEQYF,TGTGCCAGCCGGGACCAGTACGAGCAGTACTTC
14,TRBD1,TRBJ1-1,-,TRBV20-1,CSASPGGPNTEAFF,TGCAGTGCTAGTCCAGGGGGCCCGAACACTGAAGCTTTCTTT
16,-,TRBJ1-3,-,TRBV5-1,CASSLSPVSSGNTIYF,TGCGCCAGCAGCTTATCACCTGTTAGCTCTGGAAACACCATATATTTT
13,-,TRBJ2-3,-,TRBV30,CAWSGGGADTQYF,TGTGCCTGGAGTGGTGGTGGCGCAGATACGCAGTATTTT
15,TRBD2,TRBJ2-3,once,TRBV6-5,CASSKPSGSTDTQYF,TGTGCCAGCAGCAAACCTAGCGGGAGCACAGATACGCAGTATTTT
13,TRBD1,TRBJ1-4,few,TRBV28,CATSQGNNEKLFF,TGTGCCACATCACAGGGGAATAATGAAAAACTGTTTTTT
14,-,TRBJ1-3,once,TRBV30,CAWSGGHAGNTIYF,TGTGCCTGGAGTGGAGGGCATGCTGGAAACACCATATATTTT
14,-,TRBJ2-7,-,TRBV3-1/TRBV3-2,CASSQDNRVTEQYF,TGTGCCAGCAGCCAAGATAACAGGGTGACCGAGCAGTACTTC
13,-,TRBJ2-7,few,TRBV27,CASSSVNSYEQYF,TGTGCCAGCAGTTCCGTGAACTCCTACGAGCAGTACTTC
15,-,TRBJ1-2,-,TRBV28,CASSSIPAGAGGYTF,TGTGCCAGCTCAAGCATCCCGGCGGGCGCCGGTGGCTACACCTTC
13,-,TRBJ2-7,once,TRBV19,CASSIGGSYEQYF,TGTGCCAGTAGTATAGGGGGCTCCTACGAGCAGTACTTC
15,TRBD1,TRBJ2-1,-,TRBV18,CASSPARTGDNEQFF,TGTGCCAGCTCACCGGCCCGGACAGGTGACAATGAGCAGTTCTTC
15,-,TRBJ2-2,-,TRBV9,CASTPEGRKNGELFF,TGTGCCAGCACTCCAGAAGGGCGAAAAAACGGGGAGCTGTTTTTT
15,-,TRBJ2-3,once,TRBV7-9,CASSGLMGGTDTQYF,TGTGCCAGCAGCGGCTTGATGGGGGGCACAGATACGCAGTATTTT
11,-,TRBJ2-7,-,TRBV11-2,CASSLVYEQYF,TGTGCCAGCAGCTTGGTTTACGAGCAGTACTTC
12,-,TRBJ1-2,-,TRBV7-2,CASSLDSYGYTF,TGTGCCAGCAGCTTAGACAGCTATGGCTACACCTTC
12,-,TRBJ2-1,-,TRBV27,CASSLNIGEQFF,TGTGCCAGCAGTTTAAACATCGGCGAGCAGTTCTTC
16,-,TRBJ2-2,-,TRBV6-2/TRBV6-3,CASSYSGGTNTGELFF,TGTGCCAGCAGTTACTCAGGAGGGACGAACACCGGGGAGCTGTTTTTT